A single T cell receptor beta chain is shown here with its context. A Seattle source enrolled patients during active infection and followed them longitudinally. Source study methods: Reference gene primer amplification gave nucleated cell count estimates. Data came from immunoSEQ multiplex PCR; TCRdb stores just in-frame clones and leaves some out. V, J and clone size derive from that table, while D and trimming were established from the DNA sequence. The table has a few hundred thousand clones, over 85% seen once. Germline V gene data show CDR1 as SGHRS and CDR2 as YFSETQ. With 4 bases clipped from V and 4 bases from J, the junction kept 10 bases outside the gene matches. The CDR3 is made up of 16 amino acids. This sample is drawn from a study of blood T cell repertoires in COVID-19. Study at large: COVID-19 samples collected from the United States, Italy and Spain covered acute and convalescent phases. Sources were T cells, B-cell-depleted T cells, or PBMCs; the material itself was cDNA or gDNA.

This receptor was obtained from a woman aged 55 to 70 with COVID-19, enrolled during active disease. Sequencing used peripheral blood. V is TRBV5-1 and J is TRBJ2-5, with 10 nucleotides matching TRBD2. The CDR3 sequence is CASSLGGAGGTETQYF. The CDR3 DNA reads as TGCGCCAGCAGCCTGGGCGGAGCGGGGGGGACAGAGACCCAGTACTTC.